A single sample is the source of the 23 T cell receptor beta chains below, sequenced in a study of blood T cell repertoires in COVID-19. The data were produced by immunoSEQ multiplex PCR, yet TCRdb's version contains in-frame clones alone and is incomplete. The sample consists of fewer than 650,000 clones, roughly nine tenths of them appearing once. The source material was peripheral blood. These receptors were taken from a woman aged 45-65 years with COVID-19, enrolled during active disease.

This chain connects TRBV19 to TRBJ1-6; perhaps TRBD1 as D (6 bases). There are 15 residues in the CDR3. V gave up 6 bases and J gave up 9 bases, with 18 bases separating them. The V gene's germline CDR1 is LNHDA and CDR2 SQIVND (reference sequence). The CDR3 nucleotides read TGTGCCAGTAGAGAGAGGTCAGGGGAAAGTTCACCCCTCCACTTT. Translated, it gives CASRERSGESSPLHF.

The V and J genes are TRBV7-3 and TRBJ1-2, with 7 nucleotides matching TRBD1. V lost 10 bases to trimming and J lost 3 bases; unmatched junction nucleotides: 14. Germline values: CDR1 SGHTA, CDR2 FQGTGA. The CDR3 is 15 residues long. CDR3 nucleotide sequence: TGTGCCAACCGACAGGGACGTAATTTCGACTATGGCTACACCTTC. It encodes CANRQGRNFDYGYTF.

This clone was seen once. This chain uses TRBV29-1 with TRBJ2-5; TRBD1 aligns across 9 bases. CDR3 size: 16 residues. Germline CDR1 reads SQVTM; CDR2 reads ANQGSEA. The V segment lost 5 bases and the J segment 4 bases; nucleotides outside the gene matches: 14. CDR3 region: CSVPPTGGGWGETQYF. As DNA, the CDR3 is TGCAGCGTTCCTCCTACAGGGGGCGGATGGGGAGAGACCCAGTACTTC.

V is TRBV6-2 or TRBV6-3 and J is TRBJ2-3; 9 nucleotides align to TRBD2. The CDR3 length is 18 residues. The V gene's germline CDR1 is MNHEY and CDR2 SVGEGT. The V segment lost 2 bases and the J segment 4 bases; nucleotides outside the gene matches: 13. The CDR3 nucleotides read TGTGCCAGCAGTTACCCCAACCCCGCTAGCGGGGTATCAGATACGCAGTATTTT. Translated, it gives CASSYPNPASGVSDTQYF.

The chain couples TRBV11-1 to TRBJ2-2; 12 bases agree with TRBD2. Trimming took 5 bases from V and 6 from J; bases not matched to a gene: 7. The CDR3 sequence is 16 residues long. Germline loops: CDR1 SGHAT, CDR2 FQDESV (reference sequence). This CDR3 is CASSQALAGGSGELFF. The CDR3 bases are TGTGCCAGCAGCCAGGCCCTAGCGGGGGGGTCCGGGGAGCTGTTTTTT. The whole variable domain, remainder taken from reference TRBV11-1 and TRBJ2-2, is EAEVAQSPRYKITEKSQAVAFWCDPISGHATLYWYRQILGQGPELLVQFQDESVVDDSQLPKDRFSAERLKGVDSTLKIQPAELGDSAMYLCASSQALAGGSGELFFGEGSRLTVL.

The CDR3 DNA reads TGTGCCATCAGTGAGTCCTACTTGCGGGGGGGAGTGCAGTATTTT. Its translation: CAISESYLRGGVQYF. This rearrangement joins TRBV10-3 to TRBJ2-3; TRBD2 matches 9 bases. The CDR3 loop spans 15 amino acids. Germline values: CDR1 ENHRY, CDR2 SYGVKD. The V and J ends lost 0 bases and 11 bases, in that order; junction bases with no gene match: 9.

CDR3 sequence (DNA): TGCGCCAGCAGCCAAGTTTTCGGGGGGAAGGACTATGGCTACACCTTC. Protein: CASSQVFGGKDYGYTF. The rearrangement joins TRBV4-1 to TRBJ1-2; D is possibly TRBD1 (5 bases). Trimming took 1 base from V and 3 from J, leaving 15 bases between them. CDR3 length: 16 amino acids. In germline, CDR1 is MGHRA, CDR2 YSYEKL.

This clone was observed a few times. This sequence joins TRBV18 and TRBJ1-1; TRBD1 is a possible D gene (5 bases). CDR3 length: 14 residues. Per germline, CDR1 KGHSH and CDR2 LQKENI. V dropped 2 bases and J dropped 2 bases, with 9 bases sitting between them. The CDR3 loop is CASSPIQGNTEAFF. The CDR3 region has the DNA TGTGCCAGCTCACCAATCCAGGGTAACACTGAAGCTTTCTTT.

In its sample, this clone was seen a few times. The same CDR3 arises from other DNA sequences in this sample as well. This chain joins TRBV29-1 and TRBJ1-1, with 7 nucleotides matching TRBD1. V shed 6 bases, J shed 3 bases, and the junction held 7 bases outside the gene matches. CDR3 length: 13 amino acids. The V gene's germline CDR1 is SQVTM and CDR2 ANQGSEA. CDR3 protein: CSVGDSSDTEAFF. CDR3 sequence (DNA): TGCAGCGTGGGGGACAGCAGCGACACTGAAGCTTTCTTT.

The CDR3, as DNA: TGTGCCAGCGGTTCGGGACAACTAAATCAGCCCCAGCATTTT. Translated, it gives CASGSGQLNQPQHF. The chain couples TRBV27 to TRBJ1-5; TRBD1 might be the D (6 bases). The CDR3 length is 14 residues. Germline V gives CDR1 MNHEY, CDR2 SMNVEV (reference sequence). V gave up 8 bases and J gave up 4 bases, with 15 bases separating them.

Worth noting for this clone: Other DNA sequences in this sample translate to the same CDR3. This rearrangement joins TRBV12-3 or TRBV12-4 to TRBJ1-2; D not certain. The CDR3 extends over 13 amino acids. With 5 bases removed from V and 4 bases from J, the gap between germline ends came to 11 bases. The CDR3 bases are TGTGCCAGCAGTCCGTCAGGAGGCTATGGCTACACCTTC. It encodes CASSPSGGYGYTF.

Notes on this clone: Different DNA sequences within this sample yield the same CDR3. This chain connects TRBV3-1 (or the pseudogene TRBV3-2) to TRBJ2-7; D is possibly TRBD2 (5 bases). The CDR3 is 12 residues long. With 6 bases removed from V and 3 bases from J, the gap between germline ends came to 9 bases. Germline CDR1 LGHDT, CDR2 YNNKEL (reference sequence). The CDR3: CASSRGNYEQYF. The CDR3 DNA follows: TGTGCCAGCAGTCGAGGGAACTACGAGCAGTACTTC.

The chain has TRBV3-1 (or the pseudogene TRBV3-2) and TRBJ1-6; D is undetermined. Trimming pared 7 bases from V and 9 bases from J, leaving 10 bases between. Germline V CDR1 and CDR2: LGHDT, YNNKEL (reference sequence). The CDR3 contains 12 residues. DNA for the CDR3: TGTGCCAGCACCGGGGATGGTTCACCCCTCCACTTT. Encoded protein: CASTGDGSPLHF.

The V and J genes are TRBV10-3 and TRBJ2-1, with 8 positions matching TRBD2. Per germline, CDR1 ENHRY and CDR2 SYGVKD. The CDR3 has 16 amino acids. V was pared by 7 bases and J by 6 bases, with 14 bases of the junction left unmatched. The CDR3 bases are TGTGCCATCAACCCGGGGGGGTGGCAGGGGCGCAATGAGCAGTTCTTC. The encoded protein is CAINPGGWQGRNEQFF.

V usage is TRBV6-5 and J usage is TRBJ2-3; TRBD2 is a possible D gene (5 bases). V lost 2 bases to trimming and J lost 2 bases, with 14 bases between them. The CDR3 is made up of 16 amino acids. In germline, CDR1 is MNHEY, CDR2 SVGAGI. DNA for the CDR3: TGTGCCAGCAGTTACCTAGCAACCCCCCCCACAGATACGCAGTATTTT. As protein: CASSYLATPPTDTQYF.

J is TRBJ2-3 and V is TRBV9, with TRBD2 identical over 10 bases. Losses at the gene ends were 5 bases for V and 3 bases for J; bases not matched to a gene: 6. CDR3 length: 15 residues. CDR1 is SGDLS and CDR2 is YYNGEE in the germline V gene. CDR3 residues: CASSRERGGTDTQYF. The CDR3 coding sequence is TGTGCCAGCAGTCGAGAGCGGGGGGGGACAGATACGCAGTATTTT. Full variable domain (rest looked up from reference TRBV9 and TRBJ2-3): DSGVTQTPKHLITATGQRVTLRCSPRSGDLSVYWYQQSLDQGLQFLIQYYNGEERAKGNILERFSAQQFPDLHSELNLSSLELGDSALYFCASSRERGGTDTQYFGPGTRLTVL.

The chain uses TRBV21-1 and TRBJ1-4; the D segment call TRBD1 is taken from the table without a DNA check. TRBV21-1 represents a pseudogene. The CDR3 length is 18 residues. CDR3 sequence: CASSDDRAQSSRGEKLFF. The CDR3 region has the DNA TGTGCCAGCTCCGATGACAGGGCCCAATCTTCTCGCGGCGAAAAACTGTTTTTT.

J is TRBJ1-1 and V is TRBV5-1; D gene ambiguous. CDR1 and CDR2 from the germline V gene are SGHRS and YFSETQ. There are 14 residues in the CDR3. V shed 2 bases and J shed 6 bases, with 14 bases lying between them. The CDR3 region is CASSFEGRGAEAFF. For the CDR3, the DNA is TGCGCCAGCAGCTTCGAAGGCCGCGGCGCTGAAGCTTTCTTT. Variable domain in full (rest from reference TRBV5-1 and TRBJ1-1): KAGVTQTPRYLIKTRGQQVTLSCSPISGHRSVSWYQQTPGQGLQFLFEYFSETQRNKGNFPGRFSGRQFSNSRSEMNVSTLELGDSALYLCASSFEGRGAEAFFGQGTRLTVV.

The J gene is TRBJ2-1, the V gene TRBV10-1; TRBD2 agrees at 11 bases. J gave up 5 bases and V 6 bases, and 6 bases lay outside the gene matches. The CDR3 length is 15 residues. Germline CDR1 is WNHNN and CDR2 is SYGVQD (reference sequence). CDR3 coding DNA: TGCGCCAGCAGAGCCGGGACTAGCGGAAACAATGAGCAGTTCTTC. This encodes CASRAGTSGNNEQFF.

This sequence joins TRBV9 and TRBJ2-3; 11 bases match TRBD2. The CDR3 covers 15 residues. J was trimmed by 6 bases and V by 4 bases; bases with no gene match: 7. CDR1 is SGDLS, CDR2 YYNGEE, per germline. This CDR3 is CASSMGLAGGDTQYF. The CDR3 nucleotides are TGTGCCAGCAGCATGGGGCTAGCGGGGGGTGATACGCAGTATTTT.

The V call is TRBV3-1 (or the pseudogene TRBV3-2), the J call TRBJ2-1; 11 nucleotides agree with TRBD2. The CDR3 sequence is 19 residues long. Germline V gives CDR1 LGHDT, CDR2 YNNKEL (reference sequence). V lost 2 bases and J lost 5; bases outside the gene matches: 14. In nucleotides, the CDR3 is TGTGCCAGCAGCCAAATGCTTCTAGCGGGGGGTCTTGGTAACAATGAGCAGTTCTTC. Its translation: CASSQMLLAGGLGNNEQFF.

This clone occurred a few times. V gene TRBV27 combines with J gene TRBJ2-2; a possible D gene is TRBD1 (6 bases). The length of the CDR3 is 15 residues. CDR1 MNHEY and CDR2 SMNVEV come from the germline V gene (reference sequence). Trimming left V 2 bases short and J 4 bases short, with 11 bases between. CDR3 in DNA: TGTGCCAGCAGTTTACTGGGGGCGCGCACCGGGGAGCTGTTTTTT. It translates to CASSLLGARTGELFF.

The table lists this clone with a count of one. This rearrangement joins TRBV6-5 to TRBJ2-5; D possibly corresponds to TRBD2 (6 bases). The V gene lost 7 bases and the J gene lost 5 bases, with 17 bases spanning the gap. CDR1 MNHEY and CDR2 SVGAGI come from the germline V gene. The CDR3 runs to 14 residues. CDR3 in DNA: TGTGCCAGCACCATAGGGGTAGCGGAGGAGACCCAGTACTTC. Protein: CASTIGVAEETQYF.